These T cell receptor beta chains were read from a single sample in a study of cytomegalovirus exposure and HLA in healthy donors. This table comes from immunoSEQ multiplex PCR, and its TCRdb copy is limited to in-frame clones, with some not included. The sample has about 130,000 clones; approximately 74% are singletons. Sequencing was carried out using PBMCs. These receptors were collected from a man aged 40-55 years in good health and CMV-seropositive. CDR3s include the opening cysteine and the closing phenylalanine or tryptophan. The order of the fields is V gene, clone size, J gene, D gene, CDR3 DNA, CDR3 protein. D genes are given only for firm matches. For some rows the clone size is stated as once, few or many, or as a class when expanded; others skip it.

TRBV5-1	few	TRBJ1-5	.	TGCGCCAGCAGCTTGTGGGGAGGAGAGGAGCCCCAGCATTTT	CASSLWGGEEPQHF
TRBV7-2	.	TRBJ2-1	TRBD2	TGTGCCAGCAGCCGGGGACTACAGTACAATGAGCAGTTCTTC	CASSRGLQYNEQFF
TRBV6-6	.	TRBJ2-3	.	TGTGCCAGCAAGCTAGCGTCTAGCACAGATACGCAGTATTTT	CASKLASSTDTQYF
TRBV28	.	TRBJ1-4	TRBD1	TGTGCCAGCAGTTTATCCCAGGGGGCAGCTAATGAAAAACTGTTTTTT	CASSLSQGAANEKLFF
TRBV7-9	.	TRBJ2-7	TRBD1	TGTGCCAGCAGTAGCCGGGACAGACTACCCTACGAGCAGTACTTC	CASSSRDRLPYEQYF
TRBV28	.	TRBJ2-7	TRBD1	TGTGCCAGCACCAAGACAGGGGAGAGGTCCTACGAGCAGTACTTC	CASTKTGERSYEQYF
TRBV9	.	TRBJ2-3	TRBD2	TGTGCCAGCAGCCCTAGCGGGAGGGCCGGAGATACGCAGTATTTT	CASSPSGRAGDTQYF
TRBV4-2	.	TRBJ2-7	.	TGTGCCAGCAGCCAAGCCCCAGGGGCCTACGAGCAGTACTTC	CASSQAPGAYEQYF
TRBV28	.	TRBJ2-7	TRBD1	TGTGCCAGCACCCCCGGCAGGGGGTGGGAGCAGTACTTC	CASTPGRGWEQYF
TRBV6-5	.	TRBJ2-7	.	TGTGCCAGCACCAACGTACAGGGTCCCTACGAGCAGTACTTC	CASTNVQGPYEQYF
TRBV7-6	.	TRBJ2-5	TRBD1	TGTGCCAGCAGCACCTCCGGGACAGGGGGCGAGACCCAGTACTTC	CASSTSGTGGETQYF
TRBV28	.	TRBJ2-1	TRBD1	TGTGCCAGCAGTTTCGACAGGGGGCGATACAATGAGCAGTTCTTC	CASSFDRGRYNEQFF
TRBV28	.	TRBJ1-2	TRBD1	TGTGCCAGCAGTATCGACAGGGGCAACTATGGCTACACCTTC	CASSIDRGNYGYTF
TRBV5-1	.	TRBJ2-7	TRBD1	TGCGCCAGCACTCTCTCGGACAGGGCCCACGAGCAGTACTTC	CASTLSDRAHEQYF
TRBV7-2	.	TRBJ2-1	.	TGTGCCAGCAGCCCCCGGGCGGGGAACAATGAGCAGTTCTTC	CASSPRAGNNEQFF
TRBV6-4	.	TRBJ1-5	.	TGTGCCAGCAGTGAACCTAGGAGGACAGTTTGTTATCAGCCCCAGCATTTT	CASSEPRRTVCYQPQHF
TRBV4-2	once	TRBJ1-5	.	TGTGCCAGCAGCCAAGGACAGAGCGATCAGCCCCAGCATTTT	CASSQGQSDQPQHF
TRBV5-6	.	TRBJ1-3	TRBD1	TGTGCCAGCAGCTTGGGAGGGACAGGCGGAAACACCATATATTTT	CASSLGGTGGNTIYF
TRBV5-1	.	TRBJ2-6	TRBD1	TGCGCCAGCAGCTGGACAGGGGTGAACCTCTCTGGGGCCAACGTCCTGACTTTC	CASSWTGVNLSGANVLTF
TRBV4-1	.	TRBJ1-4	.	TGCGCCAGCAGCCCCAGGGTAGCTAAAAAACTGTTTTTT	CASSPRVAKKLFF
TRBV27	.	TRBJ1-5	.	TGTGCCAGCAGTTTCAGGGGAGGCAATCAGCCCCAGCATTTT	CASSFRGGNQPQHF
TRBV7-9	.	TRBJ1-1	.	TGTGCCAGCAGCTTGGCGGGGGGCGGGAACACTGAAGCTTTCTTT	CASSLAGGGNTEAFF
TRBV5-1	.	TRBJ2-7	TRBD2	TGCGCCAGCAGCTTGACTAGCGGGAGGAACTACGAGCAGTACTTC	CASSLTSGRNYEQYF
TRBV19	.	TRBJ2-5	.	TGTGCCACTTCCAAGGGGGGGGGCTACAGAGAGACCCAGTACTTC	CATSKGGGYRETQYF
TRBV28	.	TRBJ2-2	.	TGTGCCACCAAGCCCCTTTTGGTTACCGGGGAGCTGTTTTTT	CATKPLLVTGELFF
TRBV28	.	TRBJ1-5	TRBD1	TGTGCCAGCAGTTTAGAACAGGGGGGTCAGCCCCAGCATTTT	CASSLEQGGQPQHF
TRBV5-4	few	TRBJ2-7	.	TGTGCCAGCAGCTTGGAGTCAGGGTCTCCTCACTACGAGCAGTACTTC	CASSLESGSPHYEQYF
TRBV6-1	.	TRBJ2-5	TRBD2	TGTGCCAGCAGTGCCGCCGTTGGCGGGAGAGAATACGAGACCCAGTACTTC	CASSAAVGGREYETQYF
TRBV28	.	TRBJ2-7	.	TGTGCCAGCACCTCATCGGACAAGAGTTACTACGAGCAGTACTTC	CASTSSDKSYYEQYF
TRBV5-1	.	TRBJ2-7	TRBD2	TGCGCCAGCAGCTTGGGACTAGCCGACAAATTTTCCTCCTACGAGCAGTACTTC	CASSLGLADKFSSYEQYF
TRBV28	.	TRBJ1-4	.	TGTGCCAGCAGTTTAAGGAGCGGGGGGCTAACTAATGAAAAACTGTTTTTT	CASSLRSGGLTNEKLFF
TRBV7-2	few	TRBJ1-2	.	TGTGCCAGCAGCCTGGACAGTACCTATGGCTACACCTTC	CASSLDSTYGYTF
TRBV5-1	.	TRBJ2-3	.	TGCGCCAGCAGCATACCGGGACAAGAGGGTGATACGCAGTATTTT	CASSIPGQEGDTQYF
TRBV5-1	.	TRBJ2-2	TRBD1	TGCGCCAGCAGCCAACGGACAGGGGACACCGGGGAGCTGTTTTTT	CASSQRTGDTGELFF
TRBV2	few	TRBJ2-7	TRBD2	TGTGCCAGCACTGGACTAGCGGGAGGCCCCTACGAGCAGTACTTC	CASTGLAGGPYEQYF
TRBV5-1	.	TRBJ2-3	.	TGCGCCAGCAGCTTGGGGGGGGTGTGGAGTCGGACAGATACGCAGTATTTT	CASSLGGVWSRTDTQYF
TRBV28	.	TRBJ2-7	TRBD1	TGTGCCAGCAGTTCAACTAGTAAGGGACAGGGGCTCTCCTACGAGCAGTACTTC	CASSSTSKGQGLSYEQYF
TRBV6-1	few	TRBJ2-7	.	TGTGCCAGCAGTGAAGCCCGTTCAGGGGTCCCAACCTACGAGCAGTACTTC	CASSEARSGVPTYEQYF
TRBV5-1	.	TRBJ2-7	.	TGCGCCAGCAGCTTGAATGATCAGGGGACCTACGAGCAGTACTTC	CASSLNDQGTYEQYF
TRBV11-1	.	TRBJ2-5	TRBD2	TGTGCCAGCAGCCCCCTGGGAGGGCGGACGGGGGAGACCCAGTACTTC	CASSPLGGRTGETQYF
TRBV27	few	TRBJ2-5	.	TGTGCCAGCAGCCAGGGGAGAGAGACCCAGTACTTC	CASSQGRETQYF
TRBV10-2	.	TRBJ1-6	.	TGCGCCAGCAGCCCCACCTTTACGCGACAGCGAGATAATTCACCCCTCCACTTT	CASSPTFTRQRDNSPLHF
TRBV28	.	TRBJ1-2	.	TGTGCCAGCAGTTTACTAGAAGTTAACTATGGCTACACCTTC	CASSLLEVNYGYTF
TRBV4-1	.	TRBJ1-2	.	TGCGCCAGCAGCGATCTGGGGGCGAGCTATGGCTACACCTTC	CASSDLGASYGYTF
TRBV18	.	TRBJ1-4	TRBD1	TGTGCCAGCTCACCTTTCCGGGACAGGGAAGAAAAACTGTTTTTT	CASSPFRDREEKLFF
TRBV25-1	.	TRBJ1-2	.	TGTGCCAACCACAGGCCGTCTAACTATGGCTACACCTTC	CANHRPSNYGYTF
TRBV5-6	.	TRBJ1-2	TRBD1	TGTGCCAGCAGGAGACCGGGACAGGGAAACTATGGCTACACCTTC	CASRRPGQGNYGYTF